The clone carrying this T cell receptor (beta chain) appeared a single time. No antigen is known for it. Libraries were prepared by immunoSEQ multiplex PCR; TCRdb keeps only in-frame clonotypes and omits some of them. The sample holds about 150,000 clones; just under 95% are singletons and the top ten take approximately 1.5%. The sample originates from a study of T cell responses to AZD1222 COVID-19 vaccine. Study-wide context: It was second doses at about 4 or about 12 weeks that were pooled.

Study outcomes and limitations: Seropositivity was recorded at baseline in only a handful of AZD1222 recipients.

The V end lost 4 bases, the J end lost 4 bases, and 19 bases lay between the germline ends. The CDR3 totals 16 residues. From germline, CDR1 is SGHTA and CDR2 FQGNSA. This TCR was recovered from an adult in good health. This specimen consisted of peripheral blood, obtained on day 0 of AZD1222 vaccination. The J gene is TRBJ1-1, the V gene TRBV7-2; D perhaps matches TRBD1 (6 bases). Here the CDR3 reads CASSYIGTNLGTEAFF. CDR3 DNA sequence: TGTGCCAGCAGCTATATTGGGACAAACCTTGGCACTGAAGCTTTCTTT.